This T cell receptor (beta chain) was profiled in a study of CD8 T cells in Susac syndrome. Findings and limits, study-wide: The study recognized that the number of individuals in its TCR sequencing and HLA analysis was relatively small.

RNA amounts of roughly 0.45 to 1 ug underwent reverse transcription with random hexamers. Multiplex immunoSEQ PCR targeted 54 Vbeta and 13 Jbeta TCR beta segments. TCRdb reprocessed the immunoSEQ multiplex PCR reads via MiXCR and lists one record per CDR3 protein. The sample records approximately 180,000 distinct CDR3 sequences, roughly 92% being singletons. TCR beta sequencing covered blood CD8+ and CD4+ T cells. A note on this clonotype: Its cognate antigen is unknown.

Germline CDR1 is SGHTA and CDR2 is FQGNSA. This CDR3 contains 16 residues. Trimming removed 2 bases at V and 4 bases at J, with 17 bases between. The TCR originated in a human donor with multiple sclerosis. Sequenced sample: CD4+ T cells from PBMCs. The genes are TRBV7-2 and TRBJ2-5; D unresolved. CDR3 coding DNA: TGTGCCAGCAGCTTAACTGATCGTGTGGATTTAGAGACCCAGTACTTC. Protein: CASSLTDRVDLETQYF.